One and the same sample provided the 10 T cell receptor beta chains below, sequenced in a study of Graves' ophthalmopathy and Graves' hyperthyroidism. CDR3 regions of TCR beta were amplified from RNA transcripts. The library came from an HTBI-primed first-round RT-PCR and a second-round multiplex PCR. TCRdb reprocessed the multiplex PCR reads with MiXCR, giving one entry per CDR3 protein. The repertoire consists of about 500,000 distinct CDR3 sequences, with under 45% occurring once and the leading ten covering around 4%. The sequencing input was peripheral blood or thyroid tissue (not recorded which). These receptors were taken from an adult man with Graves' hyperthyroidism.

Remarks on this clonotype: The conserved phenylalanine or tryptophan normally closing the CDR3 is absent here, so this likely arose from a read error. The chain combines TRBV6-4 with TRBJ2-7; 7 positions match TRBD1. CDR3 length equals 12 residues. The trim removed 8 bases at V and 6 bases at J, leaving 7 bases unmatched. Germline lookup yields CDR1 MRHNA and CDR2 SNTAGT. The CDR3 DNA reads TGTGCCAGCTCACCCGACAGGGTCGAGCAGTACCTC. It encodes CASSPDRVEQYL.

To note about this clonotype: Possible read error: a much larger clone is one base away. This chain joins TRBV15 and TRBJ2-2; tentative D call: TRBD2 (6 bases). V was cut by 4 bases and J by 7 bases, with 16 bases left in between. The CDR3 spans 15 residues. Germline-derived CDR1 and CDR2 are LNHNV and YYDKDF (reference sequence). CDR3 DNA: TGTGCCACCAGCAAAGATGAGGAGGGGAGCGGGGAGCTGTTTTTT. It is translated as CATSKDEEGSGELFF.

The chain is built from TRBV10-3 and TRBJ1-2, with D possibly being TRBD1 (5 bases). Trimming removed 0 bases from V and 5 bases from J, with 10 bases in between. The CDR3 sequence is 14 residues long. Germline V CDR1 and CDR2: ENHRY, SYGVKD. The CDR3 nucleotides are TGTGCCATCAGTGAGTCGCGGGGGGAATATGGCTACACCTTC. Translation gives CAISESRGEYGYTF.

This clonotype was picked up a small number of times. V is TRBV24-1 and J is TRBJ2-5, with a possible D match to TRBD2 (5 bases). The CDR3 spans 14 residues. Germline CDR1 KGHDR, CDR2 SFDVKD. The V end lost 3 bases, the J end lost 2 bases, and 9 bases lay between the germline ends. The CDR3 loop reads CATSDHGIQETQYF. DNA of the CDR3: TGTGCCACCAGTGATCACGGGATTCAAGAGACCCAGTACTTC.

This clonotype was counted at least ten times. The V and J genes are TRBV12-3 or TRBV12-4 and TRBJ2-7; possibly TRBD1 or TRBD2 for D (6 bases each). V was clipped by 1 base and J by 0 bases, with 7 bases between them. The CDR3 sequence is 14 residues long. In DNA, the CDR3 is TGTGCCAGCAGTTTAGAGGGGGGCTCCTACGAGCAGTACTTC. Translated: CASSLEGGSYEQYF.

A note on this clonotype: A junction end diverges from the germline sequence, so it may reflect a read error. CDR3 sequence: CAGRLQGGEQFF. CDR3 nucleotides: TGTGCCGGCAGACTCCAGGGGGGGGAGCAGTTCTTC. The chain links TRBV2 to TRBJ2-5, with D perhaps matching TRBD1 or TRBD2 (7 bases each). The last part of the DNA fits TRBJ2-1 better; the J call may be wrong. Germline loops: CDR1 SNHLY, CDR2 FYNNEI. The CDR3 runs to 12 residues.

V is TRBV7-6 and J is TRBJ2-7, with D perhaps matching TRBD2 (5 bases). The J call is in doubt because the DNA end fits TRBJ2-1 better. This CDR3 comprises 16 residues. Germline V gene data show CDR1 as SGHVS and CDR2 as FNYEAQ. CDR3 amino acids: CASSPRGARSYNEQFF. CDR3 in DNA: TGTGCCAGCAGCCCCCGGGGAGCTCGCTCCTACAATGAGCAGTTCTTC.

Details on this clonotype: This may come from a read error, since a much larger clone is one base off. CDR3 in amino acids: CTSTSQLVGGRRGYTF. The DNA of the CDR3 is TGTACCAGCACGTCTCAGCTGGTGGGGGGAAGACGGGGCTACACCTTC. This chain links TRBV12-3 or TRBV12-4 with TRBJ1-2; D perhaps matches TRBD1 (5 bases). The CDR3 consists of 16 residues.

This rearrangement joins TRBV2 to TRBJ2-5; 7 bases fit TRBD2. Matching the DNA end better, TRBJ2-1 makes the J call doubtful. The CDR3 is 15 amino acids. The germline gives CDR1 SNHLY, CDR2 FYNNEI. The chain's CDR3 is CASSLGLEAYNEQFF. CDR3 nucleotide sequence: TGTGCCAGCAGTCTCGGACTAGAAGCCTACAATGAGCAGTTCTTC.

This clonotype was observed a single time. The gene calls are TRBV7-9 and TRBJ2-7, with 13 bases fitting TRBD2. The closer fit of TRBJ2-1 to the DNA end suggests the J call may be wrong. Looked up from germline, CDR1 is SEHNR and CDR2 is FQNEAQ (reference sequence). The CDR3 totals 15 residues. In nucleotides, the CDR3 is TGTGCCAGCAGCTGGACTAGCGGGAGCCACAATGAGCAGTTCTTC. Its translation is CASSWTSGSHNEQFF.